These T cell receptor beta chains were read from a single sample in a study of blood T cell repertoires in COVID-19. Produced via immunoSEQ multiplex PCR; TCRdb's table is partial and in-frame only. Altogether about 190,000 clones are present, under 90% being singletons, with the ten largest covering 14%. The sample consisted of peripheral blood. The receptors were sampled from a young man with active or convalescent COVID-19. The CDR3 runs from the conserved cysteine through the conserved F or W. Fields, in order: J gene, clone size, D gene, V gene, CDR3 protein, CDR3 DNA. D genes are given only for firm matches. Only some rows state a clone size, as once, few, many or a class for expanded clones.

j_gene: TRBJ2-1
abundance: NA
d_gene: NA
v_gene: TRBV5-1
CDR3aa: CASSLALKTQDEQFF
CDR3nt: TGCGCCAGCAGCTTAGCATTAAAAACTCAGGATGAGCAGTTCTTC

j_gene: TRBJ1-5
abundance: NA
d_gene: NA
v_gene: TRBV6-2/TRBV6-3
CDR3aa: CASSYGRVWNQPQHF
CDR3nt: TGTGCCAGCAGTTATGGGCGGGTTTGGAATCAGCCCCAGCATTTT

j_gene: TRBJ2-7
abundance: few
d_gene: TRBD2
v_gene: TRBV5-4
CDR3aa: CASSAEGRTSVREQYF
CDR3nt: TGTGCCAGCAGCGCCGAGGGCCGGACTAGCGTGCGGGAGCAGTACTTC

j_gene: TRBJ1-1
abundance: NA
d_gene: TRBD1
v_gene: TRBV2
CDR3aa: CASRDPGQARREAFF
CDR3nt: TGTGCCAGCAGGGACCCGGGACAGGCCCGGCGGGAAGCTTTCTTT

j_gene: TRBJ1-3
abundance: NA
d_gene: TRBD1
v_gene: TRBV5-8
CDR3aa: CASRLRDRTGNTIYF
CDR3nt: TGTGCCAGCAGGTTGAGGGACAGAACCGGAAACACCATATATTTT

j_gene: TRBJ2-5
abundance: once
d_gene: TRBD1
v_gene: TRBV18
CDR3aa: CASSPTGQTETQYF
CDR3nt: TGTGCCAGCTCACCGACGGGACAGACAGAGACCCAGTACTTC

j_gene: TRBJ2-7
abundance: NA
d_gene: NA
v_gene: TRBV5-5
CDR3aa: CASSLSAGQFSYEQYF
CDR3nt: TGTGCCAGCAGCTTGTCGGCTGGACAGTTCTCCTACGAGCAGTACTTC

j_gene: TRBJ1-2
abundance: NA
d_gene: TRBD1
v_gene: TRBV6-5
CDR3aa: CASSPGTAIVGYTF
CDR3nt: TGTGCCAGCAGTCCAGGGACAGCCATAGTGGGCTACACCTTC

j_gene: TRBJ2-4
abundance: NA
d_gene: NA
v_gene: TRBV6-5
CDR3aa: CASSLQGAKNIQYF
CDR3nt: TGTGCCAGCAGTCTACAGGGAGCCAAAAACATTCAGTACTTC

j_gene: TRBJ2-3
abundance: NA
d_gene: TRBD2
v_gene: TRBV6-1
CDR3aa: CASSEVVAGGHKNTQYF
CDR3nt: TGTGCCAGCAGTGAAGTGGTAGCGGGGGGGCATAAAAATACGCAGTATTTT

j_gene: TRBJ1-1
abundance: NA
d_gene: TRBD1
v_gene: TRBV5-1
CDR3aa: CASSRDRGGTEAFF
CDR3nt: TGCGCCAGCAGCCGTGACAGGGGGGGCACTGAAGCTTTCTTT

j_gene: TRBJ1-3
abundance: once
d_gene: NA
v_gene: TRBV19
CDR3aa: CASVHGGISGNTIYF
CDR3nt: TGTGCCTCAGTACACGGGGGGATCTCTGGAAACACCATATATTTT

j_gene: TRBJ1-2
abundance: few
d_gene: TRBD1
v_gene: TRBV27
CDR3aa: CASSNTGGRPTDGYTF
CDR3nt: TGTGCCAGCAGCAACACAGGGGGGCGTCCCACCGATGGCTACACCTTC

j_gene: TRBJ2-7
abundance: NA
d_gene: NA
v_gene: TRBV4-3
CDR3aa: CASSQVGLPTYEQYF
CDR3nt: TGCGCCAGCAGCCAAGTGGGACTCCCCACCTACGAGCAGTACTTC

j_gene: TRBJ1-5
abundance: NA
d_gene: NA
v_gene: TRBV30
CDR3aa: CAWSRGGSQPQHF
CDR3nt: TGTGCCTGGAGTCGGGGGGGCAGTCAGCCCCAGCATTTT

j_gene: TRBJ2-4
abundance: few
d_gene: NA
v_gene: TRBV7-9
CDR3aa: CASSSPEGLAKNIQYF
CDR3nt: TGTGCCAGCAGCTCCCCGGAGGGTTTAGCCAAAAACATTCAGTACTTC

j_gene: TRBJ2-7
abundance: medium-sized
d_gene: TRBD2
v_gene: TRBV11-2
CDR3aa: CASSITGARLAGEQYF
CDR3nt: TGTGCCAGCAGCATTACAGGGGCGAGACTAGCGGGAGAGCAGTACTTC

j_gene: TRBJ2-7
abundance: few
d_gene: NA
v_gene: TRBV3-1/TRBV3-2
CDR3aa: CASSQDSGYEQYF
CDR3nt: TGTGCCAGCAGCCAAGATTCAGGTTACGAGCAGTACTTC

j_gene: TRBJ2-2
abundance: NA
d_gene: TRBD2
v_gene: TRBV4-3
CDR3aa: CASSPDRGGGELFF
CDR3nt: TGCGCCAGCAGCCCTGATCGGGGGGGCGGGGAGCTGTTTTTT

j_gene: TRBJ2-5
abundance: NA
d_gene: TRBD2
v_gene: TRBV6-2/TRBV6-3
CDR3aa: CASSRDLAGETQYF
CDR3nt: TGTGCCAGCAGTCGGGATCTAGCGGGAGAGACCCAGTACTTC

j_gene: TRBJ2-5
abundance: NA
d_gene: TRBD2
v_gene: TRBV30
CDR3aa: CAWSVLAGGETQYF
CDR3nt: TGTGCCTGGAGTGTACTTGCGGGAGGAGAGACCCAGTACTTC

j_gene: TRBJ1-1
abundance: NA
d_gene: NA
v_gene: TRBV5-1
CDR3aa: CASSLGMVPGTEAFF
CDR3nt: TGCGCCAGCAGCTTGGGTATGGTCCCGGGCACTGAAGCTTTCTTT

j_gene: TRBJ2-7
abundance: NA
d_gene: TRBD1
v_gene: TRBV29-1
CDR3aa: CSVETTGGRSYEQYF
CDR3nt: TGCAGCGTTGAAACCACAGGGGGCCGGTCCTACGAGCAGTACTTC

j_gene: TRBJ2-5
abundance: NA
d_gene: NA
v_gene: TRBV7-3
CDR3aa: CASSRGPQQETQYF
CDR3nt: TGTGCCAGCAGCAGAGGGCCCCAACAAGAGACCCAGTACTTC

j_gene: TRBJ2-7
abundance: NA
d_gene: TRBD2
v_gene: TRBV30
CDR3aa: CAWAAGGPYEQYF
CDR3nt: TGTGCCTGGGCAGCGGGAGGGCCTTACGAGCAGTACTTC

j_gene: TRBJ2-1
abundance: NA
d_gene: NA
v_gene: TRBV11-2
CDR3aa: CASSLYSNEQFF
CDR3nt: TGTGCCAGCAGCTTATACAGTAATGAGCAGTTCTTC

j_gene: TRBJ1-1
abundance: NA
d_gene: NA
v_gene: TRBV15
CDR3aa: CATSRDQSRNTEAFF
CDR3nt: TGTGCCACCAGCAGAGATCAGTCCAGGAACACTGAAGCTTTCTTT

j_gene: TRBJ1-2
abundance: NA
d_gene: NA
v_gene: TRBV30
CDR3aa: CAWSVGGAAGGYTF
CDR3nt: TGTGCCTGGAGTGTTGGGGGGGCGGCCGGTGGCTACACCTTC

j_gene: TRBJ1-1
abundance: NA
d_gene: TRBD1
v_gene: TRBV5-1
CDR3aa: CASSLAPGTGGNTEAFF
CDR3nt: TGCGCCAGCAGCTTGGCCCCCGGGACAGGGGGCAACACTGAAGCTTTCTTT

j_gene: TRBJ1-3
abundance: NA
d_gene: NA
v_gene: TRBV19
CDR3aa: CASRPPHSGNTIYF
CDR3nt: TGTGCCAGTAGGCCTCCCCACAGTGGAAACACCATATATTTT

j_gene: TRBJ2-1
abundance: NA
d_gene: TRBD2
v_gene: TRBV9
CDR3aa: CASSVGTSGRAGDEQFF
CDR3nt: TGTGCCAGCAGCGTGGGGACTAGCGGGAGGGCCGGGGATGAGCAGTTCTTC

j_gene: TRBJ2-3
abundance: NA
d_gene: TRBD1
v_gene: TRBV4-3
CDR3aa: CASSQEFGQGAGYTQYF
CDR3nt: TGCGCCAGCAGCCAAGAGTTTGGACAGGGGGCTGGGTATACGCAGTATTTT

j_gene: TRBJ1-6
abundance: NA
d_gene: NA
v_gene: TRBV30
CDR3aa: CAWSGGQGHSPLHF
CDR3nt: TGTGCCTGGAGTGGTGGGCAGGGGCATTCACCCCTCCACTTT

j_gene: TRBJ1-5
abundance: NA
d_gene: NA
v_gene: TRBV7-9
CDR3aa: CASSLDRLAQHF
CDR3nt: TGTGCCAGCAGTTTAGACAGGTTGGCCCAGCATTTT

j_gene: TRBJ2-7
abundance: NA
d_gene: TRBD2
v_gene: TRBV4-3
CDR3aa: CASSQERLAAPYEQYF
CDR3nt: TGCGCCAGCAGCCAAGAACGGCTAGCGGCACCCTACGAGCAGTACTTC

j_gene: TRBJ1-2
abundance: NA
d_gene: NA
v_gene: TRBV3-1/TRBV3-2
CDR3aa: CASSLRTAELLEGYTF
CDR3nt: TGTGCCAGCAGCCTCCGGACAGCAGAGCTTTTAGAGGGCTACACCTTC

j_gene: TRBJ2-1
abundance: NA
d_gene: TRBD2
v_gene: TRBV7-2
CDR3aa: CASSLELAGYLYNEQFF
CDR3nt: TGTGCCAGCAGCTTAGAACTAGCGGGCTATCTCTACAATGAGCAGTTCTTC

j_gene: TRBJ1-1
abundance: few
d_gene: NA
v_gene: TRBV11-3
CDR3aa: CASSLVQGTSKAFF
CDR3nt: TGTGCCAGCAGCTTAGTTCAGGGCACCAGCAAAGCTTTCTTT

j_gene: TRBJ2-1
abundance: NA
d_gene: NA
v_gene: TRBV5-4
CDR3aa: CASSLAGPGGEQFF
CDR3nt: TGTGCCAGCAGCTTGGCAGGGCCCGGGGGTGAGCAGTTCTTC

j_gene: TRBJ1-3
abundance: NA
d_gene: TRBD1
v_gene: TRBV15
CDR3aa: CATSRSRTGGNTIYF
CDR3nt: TGTGCCACCAGCAGATCACGGACAGGTGGAAACACCATATATTTT

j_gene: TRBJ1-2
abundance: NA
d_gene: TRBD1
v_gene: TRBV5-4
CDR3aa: CASSLTGGADGYTF
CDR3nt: TGTGCCAGCAGCTTGACAGGGGGCGCGGATGGCTACACCTTC

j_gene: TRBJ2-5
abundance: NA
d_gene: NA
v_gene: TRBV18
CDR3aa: CASSPRRGLQETQYF
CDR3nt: TGTGCCAGCTCACCCCGAAGGGGCCTACAAGAGACCCAGTACTTC

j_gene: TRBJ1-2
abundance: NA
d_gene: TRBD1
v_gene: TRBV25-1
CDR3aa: CASSESGTALYGYTF
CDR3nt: TGTGCCAGCAGTGAATCAGGGACAGCACTCTATGGCTACACCTTC

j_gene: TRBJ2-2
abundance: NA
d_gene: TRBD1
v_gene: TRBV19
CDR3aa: CASSISGTGVAGELFF
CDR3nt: TGTGCCAGTAGTATCTCCGGGACAGGGGTCGCCGGGGAGCTGTTTTTT

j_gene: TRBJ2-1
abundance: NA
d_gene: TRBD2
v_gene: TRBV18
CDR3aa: CASSPRGLAGAGEQFF
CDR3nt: TGTGCCAGCTCACCCAGGGGACTAGCGGGGGCAGGTGAGCAGTTCTTC

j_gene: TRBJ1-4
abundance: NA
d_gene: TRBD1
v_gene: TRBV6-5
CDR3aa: CASTAGGVGEKLFF
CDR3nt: TGTGCCAGCACTGCAGGGGGCGTTGGTGAAAAACTGTTTTTT